Listed here is a single T cell receptor (beta chain). This entry belongs to a study of blood T cell repertoires in COVID-19. The authors' processing: Amplification of reference gene primers provided the estimated nucleated cell counts. Profiling relied on immunoSEQ multiplex PCR, and the TCRdb table lists in-frame clones only, not all of them. The V and J calls and clone size come from that table; D and trimming were worked out from the DNA. This sample has 25,000 to 35,000 clones; around 90% occur once, and the top ten carry 10% to 15%. Per germline, CDR1 MGHRA and CDR2 YSYEKL. Deletions cut 1 base from V and 2 bases from J, with 11 bases between. The CDR3 spans 15 residues.

This receptor was identified in a human donor in a cohort sampled during active COVID-19. The donor label of this sample is uncertain. Sequencing was performed on peripheral blood. The chain combines TRBV4-1 with TRBJ1-2; D not resolved. As DNA, the CDR3 is TGCGCCAGCAGCCAAGCGAGGGCAAGGAACTATGGCTACACCTTC. As protein: CASSQARARNYGYTF.